What follows describes a single T cell receptor (beta chain). The antigen is not known. In the PCR, 60 Vbeta and 13 Jbeta primers were used. Clones were sequenced by immunoSEQ multiplex PCR, and TCRdb holds only the in-frame ones, with some missing. Among about 160,000 clones listed, around 83% were seen once. The CDR3 runs to 14 residues. Losses at the gene ends were 0 bases for V and 7 bases for J; bases not matched to a gene: 5. CDR1 is GTSNPN, CDR2 SVGIG, per germline (reference sequence). This specimen comes from a study of cytomegalovirus exposure and HLA in healthy donors. Study conclusions and caveats: The authors later linked a missense DCLRE1C variant to TCR beta V- and J-gene trimming.

The sequenced material came from PBMCs. This sequence joins TRBV30 and TRBJ2-4, with TRBD1 matching over 8 bases. The receptor's source is a male donor in good health and CMV-seropositive. As DNA, the CDR3 is TGTGCCTGGAGTGTAAATCAGGGGGCTAACATTCAGTACTTC. Its protein is CAWSVNQGANIQYF.